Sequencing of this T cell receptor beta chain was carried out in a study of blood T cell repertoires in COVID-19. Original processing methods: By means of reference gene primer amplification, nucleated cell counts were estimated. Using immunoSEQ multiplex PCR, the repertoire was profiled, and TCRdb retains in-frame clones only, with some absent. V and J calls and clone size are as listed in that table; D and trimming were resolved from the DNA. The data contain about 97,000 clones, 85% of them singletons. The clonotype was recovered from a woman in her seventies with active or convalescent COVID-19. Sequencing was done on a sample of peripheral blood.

CDR3 coding DNA: TGTGCCAGCAGCTTAACGCCAGGGGAGCCCCAGCATTTT. Protein product: CASSLTPGEPQHF. The chain employs TRBV5-5 and TRBJ1-5, with D perhaps TRBD1 (6 bases). V shed 2 bases and J shed 8 bases, with 11 bases lying between them. Germline V CDR1 and CDR2: SGHKS, YYEKEE (reference sequence). The CDR3 spans 13 residues.